These T cell receptor beta chains were read from a single sample in a study of control samples from healthy donors and cancer patients. The table came from immunoSEQ multiplex PCR; TCRdb's copy has only in-frame clones and leaves some out. In the table there are 190,000 or so clones, 85% to 95% of which are singletons. Sample: blood. The origin of the receptors is a young man in good health. The CDR3 runs from the conserved cysteine through the conserved F or W. A D gene is named only where the DNA matches it firmly. Size values are once, few and many counts, or a class for expanded clones, and some rows have none.

clone size,D gene,J gene,V gene,CDR3 protein,CDR3 DNA
NA,NA,TRBJ2-3,TRBV19,CASSINADTQYF,TGTGCCAGTAGTATAAATGCAGATACGCAGTATTTT
NA,NA,TRBJ2-2,TRBV29-1,CSVVGGNTGELFF,TGCAGCGTTGTCGGGGGCAACACCGGGGAGCTGTTTTTT
NA,NA,TRBJ2-7,TRBV15,CATSRGLYEQYF,TGTGCCACCAGCAGAGGACTTTACGAGCAGTACTTC
once,TRBD2,TRBJ2-7,TRBV28,CASRLAGISYEQYF,TGTGCCAGCCGACTAGCGGGGATCTCCTACGAGCAGTACTTC
once,NA,TRBJ2-7,TRBV7-9,CASSRFLRDQYF,TGTGCCAGCAGCCGCTTTCTAAGGGATCAGTACTTC
NA,NA,TRBJ1-1,TRBV5-1,CASSLGREGLRGNTEAFF,TGCGCCAGCAGCTTGGGGAGGGAGGGTCTAAGGGGAAACACTGAAGCTTTCTTT
once,TRBD1,TRBJ1-4,TRBV6-1,CASSEKGARNEKLFF,TGTGCCAGCAGTGAAAAGGGGGCGCGCAATGAAAAACTGTTTTTT
NA,TRBD2,TRBJ2-1,TRBV7-3,CASSLAGGIYNEQFF,TGTGCCAGCAGCTTAGCGGGGGGCATTTACAATGAGCAGTTCTTC
once,TRBD2,TRBJ2-3,TRBV18,CASSAALAMRDTQYF,TGTGCCAGCTCGGCTGCACTAGCGATGAGAGATACGCAGTATTTT
NA,NA,TRBJ1-2,TRBV30,CAWGDYGYTF,TGTGCCTGGGGGGACTATGGCTACACCTTC
NA,TRBD1,TRBJ2-3,TRBV6-2/TRBV6-3,CASSYGDRDADTQYF,TGTGCCAGCAGTTACGGGGACAGGGATGCAGATACGCAGTATTTT
NA,NA,TRBJ1-1,TRBV6-5,CASSYSNEGNTEAFF,TGTGCCAGCAGTTACTCGAATGAGGGGAACACTGAAGCTTTCTTT
NA,TRBD1,TRBJ1-6,TRBV6-5,CASGTGISSPLHF,TGTGCCTCCGGGACAGGGATAAGCTCACCCCTCCACTTT
NA,NA,TRBJ1-6,TRBV18,CASSPVGGGTILPLHF,TGTGCCAGCTCCCCGGTTGGGGGAGGGACTATTCTTCCCCTCCACTTT
NA,NA,TRBJ2-4,TRBV20-1,CSAGESRNIQYF,TGCAGTGCTGGTGAGAGTCGAAACATTCAGTACTTC
NA,TRBD1,TRBJ1-2,TRBV5-4,CASSHSGTGMYGYTF,TGTGCCAGCAGCCACTCCGGGACAGGAATGTATGGCTACACCTTC
NA,NA,TRBJ1-5,TRBV19,CASSTDGDQPQHF,TGTGCCAGTAGTACCGACGGAGATCAGCCCCAGCATTTT
NA,TRBD1,TRBJ2-1,TRBV5-6,CASSLKGRGSYNEQFF,TGTGCCAGCAGCTTGAAGGGCAGGGGGTCCTACAATGAGCAGTTCTTC
NA,NA,TRBJ1-5,TRBV25-1,CASSEPGGNRPQHF,TGTGCCAGCAGTGAACCGGGAGGCAATCGGCCCCAGCATTTT
once,NA,TRBJ2-3,TRBV14,CASSLMRGTSTDTQYF,TGTGCCAGCAGCCTGATGCGGGGAACAAGCACAGATACGCAGTATTTT
NA,TRBD1,TRBJ2-2,TRBV6-5,CASIWDSANTGELFF,TGTGCCAGCATTTGGGACAGCGCGAACACCGGGGAGCTGTTTTTT
NA,NA,TRBJ2-1,TRBV6-5,CASRWDVDNEQFF,TGTGCCAGCAGATGGGACGTAGACAATGAGCAGTTCTTC
NA,NA,TRBJ1-5,TRBV2,CASSQFDGASNQPQHF,TGTGCCAGCAGTCAATTCGACGGGGCGAGCAATCAGCCCCAGCATTTT
NA,NA,TRBJ1-1,TRBV7-2,CASTLDGNTEAFF,TGTGCCAGCACCCTGGACGGGAACACTGAAGCTTTCTTT
NA,NA,TRBJ2-3,TRBV20-1,CSAGLQDTQYF,TGCAGTGCGGGGCTTCAGGATACGCAGTATTTT
NA,TRBD1,TRBJ1-6,TRBV9,CASSVGQGSGSPLHF,TGTGCCAGCAGCGTAGGACAGGGTTCAGGTTCACCCCTCCACTTT
NA,NA,TRBJ2-7,TRBV5-6,CASSLASYEQYF,TGTGCCAGCAGCTTGGCGTCCTACGAGCAGTACTTC
NA,NA,TRBJ1-2,TRBV2,CASRADDYGYTF,TGTGCCAGCAGAGCAGACGACTATGGCTACACCTTC
NA,NA,TRBJ2-2,TRBV5-1,CASSKQGFANTGELFF,TGCGCCAGCAGTAAACAGGGTTTCGCGAACACCGGGGAGCTGTTTTTT
NA,TRBD1,TRBJ1-1,TRBV19,CATRQGGTEAFF,TGTGCCACCCGACAGGGCGGCACTGAAGCTTTCTTT
NA,TRBD1,TRBJ1-1,TRBV27,CASSPNRGMNTEAFF,TGTGCCAGCAGTCCTAACAGGGGCATGAACACTGAAGCTTTCTTT
once,TRBD1,TRBJ2-7,TRBV6-4,CASAGQAEGEQYF,TGTGCCAGCGCCGGACAGGCAGAGGGCGAGCAGTACTTC
NA,NA,TRBJ1-5,TRBV2,CASGQGNQPQHF,TGTGCCAGCGGCCAGGGCAATCAGCCCCAGCATTTT
NA,TRBD1,TRBJ1-2,TRBV12-3/TRBV12-4,CASSLGQNYGYTF,TGTGCCAGCAGCTTGGGACAGAACTATGGCTACACCTTC
NA,TRBD2,TRBJ2-5,TRBV5-5,CATRAWGGGGQETQYF,TGTGCCACCCGAGCCTGGGGCGGGGGGGGTCAAGAGACCCAGTACTTC
NA,TRBD2,TRBJ2-1,TRBV23-1,CASSQGDKRGGRDEQFF,TGCGCCAGCAGTCAGGGCGATAAGCGGGGGGGCCGGGATGAGCAGTTCTTC
NA,NA,TRBJ2-7,TRBV4-1,CASSQDRGRGDEQYF,TGCGCCAGCAGCCAAGATCGGGGCCGGGGTGACGAGCAGTACTTC
NA,NA,TRBJ2-7,TRBV3-1/TRBV3-2,CASSPRLHYEQYF,TGTGCCAGCAGCCCGAGACTCCACTACGAGCAGTACTTC
NA,NA,TRBJ1-3,TRBV7-9,CASSQWGGEGNTIYF,TGTGCCAGTTCACAATGGGGAGGGGAAGGAAACACCATATATTTT
NA,TRBD2,TRBJ2-5,TRBV4-2,CASSQDDSGGRETQYF,TGTGCCAGCAGCCAAGATGACAGCGGGGGGAGGGAGACCCAGTACTTC
once,NA,TRBJ1-2,TRBV6-1,CASSEAPGLSYGYTF,TGTGCCAGCAGTGAAGCCCCCGGGCTTAGCTATGGCTACACCTTC
once,TRBD1,TRBJ1-1,TRBV3-1/TRBV3-2,CASSSRRGLGTEAFF,TGTGCCAGCAGCTCCCGCAGGGGGCTTGGCACTGAAGCTTTCTTT
NA,NA,TRBJ1-3,TRBV5-1,CASSDGLGNTIYF,TGCGCCAGCAGCGACGGCTTGGGGAACACCATATATTTT
NA,TRBD1,TRBJ2-2,TRBV5-6,CASSSGTGVTGELFF,TGTGCCAGCAGCTCCGGGACAGGGGTCACCGGGGAGCTGTTTTTT
NA,NA,TRBJ2-1,TRBV5-1,CASSWDYNEQFF,TGCGCCAGCAGTTGGGACTACAATGAGCAGTTCTTC
NA,TRBD2,TRBJ2-3,TRBV7-3,CASGGGPGDTQYF,TGTGCCAGTGGCGGGGGGCCCGGAGATACGCAGTATTTT
NA,NA,TRBJ2-5,TRBV6-1,CASSEGGEVETQYF,TGTGCCAGCAGTGAAGGTGGTGAGGTGGAGACCCAGTACTTC
NA,TRBD1,TRBJ2-1,TRBV6-5,CASSLRTGVNEQFF,TGTGCCAGCAGTTTAAGGACAGGGGTCAATGAGCAGTTCTTC
NA,NA,TRBJ1-1,TRBV30,CAWSNNRAPGVAFF,TGTGCCTGGAGCAACAACAGGGCCCCGGGGGTAGCTTTCTTT
NA,TRBD1,TRBJ1-2,TRBV6-5,CASSYSLGTDYGYTF,TGTGCCAGCAGTTATTCCTTAGGGACAGACTATGGCTACACCTTC
NA,NA,TRBJ1-1,TRBV19,CASSIPGMNTEAFF,TGTGCCAGTAGTATTCCGGGCATGAACACTGAAGCTTTCTTT
NA,TRBD2,TRBJ2-3,TRBV14,CASSQGEGRTQYF,TGTGCCAGCAGCCAAGGGGAGGGGCGTACGCAGTATTTT
once,NA,TRBJ1-1,TRBV18,CASSPLSGSGTEAFF,TGTGCCAGCTCACCCCTCTCAGGGAGTGGCACTGAAGCTTTCTTT
once,TRBD2,TRBJ2-1,TRBV19,CASSLSGGAGEQFF,TGTGCCAGTAGTCTTAGCGGGGGGGCCGGTGAGCAGTTCTTC
NA,NA,TRBJ2-7,TRBV3-1/TRBV3-2,CASSRREREQYF,TGTGCCAGCAGTCGACGAGAACGGGAGCAGTACTTC
once,NA,TRBJ2-3,TRBV6-5,CASRGYWGAGDTQYF,TGTGCCAGCAGAGGGTATTGGGGGGCAGGAGATACGCAGTATTTT
NA,TRBD2,TRBJ2-3,TRBV6-4,CASPNRFVSGGKGDTQYF,TGTGCCAGTCCTAACCGATTCGTTAGCGGGGGGAAAGGAGATACGCAGTATTTT